The rows below give T cell receptor beta chains drawn from one sample of a study of early T cells in non-severe SARS-CoV-2 infection. TCRdb itself ran the 5' RACE reads through MiXCR, one entry per CDR3 protein. Of about 50,000 distinct CDR3 sequences in the sample, more than 5.5% are singletons; the top ten hold approximately 3%. The source material was whole blood, sampled at baseline. The receptors were gathered from an adult who was a healthcare worker with PCR-confirmed SARS-CoV-2 infection or an uninfected control (not recorded which). Both conserved end residues are part of each CDR3. Each record gives: D gene, J gene, V gene, clone size, CDR3 DNA, CDR3 protein. D genes are given only for firm matches. Clone size, where shown, is once, few, many, or a class for clones that have expanded.

. TRBJ2-3 TRBV11-2 many TGTGCCAGCAGGGGGACTAGCACAGATACGCAGTATTTT CASRGTSTDTQYF
TRBD1 TRBJ2-7 TRBV6-5 many TGTGCCAGCAGCCGAGCCCCGGGACAGGGGGGAACCGACGAGCAGTACTTC CASSRAPGQGGTDEQYF
. TRBJ1-1 TRBV5-1 . TGCGCCAGCAGCTTGGAAGGGGCGAACACTGAAGCTTTCTTT CASSLEGANTEAFF
TRBD2 TRBJ2-3 TRBV20-1 few TGCAGTGCGAGAACTAGCGGAAGCACAGATACGCAGTATTTT CSARTSGSTDTQYF
. TRBJ1-2 TRBV7-9 many TGTGCCAGCAGCTTCGCAGGGTTTCATGGCTACACCTTC CASSFAGFHGYTF
. TRBJ1-6 TRBV4-2 many TGTGCCAGCAGCCAAGGAGGGTCCGATTCACCCCTCCACTTT CASSQGGSDSPLHF
. TRBJ2-4 TRBV11-2 many TGTGCCAGCAGCTTAGCGGGACGCACAAACATTCAGTACTTC CASSLAGRTNIQYF
. TRBJ2-7 TRBV29-1 . TGCAGCGGGATGAGGGACGGATACGAGCAGTACTTC CSGMRDGYEQYF
. TRBJ1-6 TRBV14 many TGTGCCAGCAGCCAACCAAACTATAATTCACCCCTCCACTTT CASSQPNYNSPLHF
. TRBJ1-3 TRBV7-2 many TGTGCCAGCAGCTTCAAAGGAAACACCATATATTTT CASSFKGNTIYF
TRBD1 TRBJ1-1 TRBV7-9 many TGTGCCAGCAGCGTGGGACAGACCCCCACTGAAGCTTTCTTT CASSVGQTPTEAFF
. TRBJ2-2 TRBV18 many TGTGCCAGCTCACCAGCCGGGGAGCTGTTTTTT CASSPAGELFF
. TRBJ2-1 TRBV5-4 many TGTGCCAGCAGCGTTCTAGCGACAACAAACAATGAGCAGTTCTTC CASSVLATTNNEQFF
. TRBJ2-3 TRBV6-6 many TGTGCCAGCACAGGGGACACAGATACGCAGTATTTT CASTGDTDTQYF
. TRBJ1-2 TRBV12-3/TRBV12-4 many TGTGCCAGCAGTTTCGGGGGGGAGAACTATGGCTACACCTTC CASSFGGENYGYTF
. TRBJ2-1 TRBV6-5 many TGTGCCAGCAGTTACGGTACCGGGACTTACTCCTACAATGAGCAGTTCTTC CASSYGTGTYSYNEQFF
. TRBJ2-7 TRBV10-1 many TGCGCCAGCAGTGAATACGGCAGAGGATCTTACGAGCAGTACTTC CASSEYGRGSYEQYF
TRBD1 TRBJ2-7 TRBV7-2 . TGTGCCAGCAGCTTGGGGACAGGGGGTCGCGAGCAGTACTTC CASSLGTGGREQYF
TRBD2 TRBJ2-3 TRBV6-2/TRBV6-3 many TGTGCCAGCAGTTACCGTCTAGCGGGGACAGATACGCAGTATTTT CASSYRLAGTDTQYF
TRBD2 TRBJ2-1 TRBV20-1 many TGCAGTGCGGAGACTAGCGGGGGAAGCTCCTACAATGAGCAGTTCTTC CSAETSGGSSYNEQFF
TRBD1 TRBJ2-4 TRBV20-1 . TGCAGTGCTAACGCCGGGGACAGCCAATTAAACATTCAGTACTTC CSANAGDSQLNIQYF
. TRBJ2-3 TRBV1 . TGCACCAGCAGCCAAGCGCTAGCGGACGGCACAGATACGCAGTATTTT CTSSQALADGTDTQYF
. TRBJ2-5 TRBV20-1 many TGCAGTGCTAGGGTCTCTGGGCCAAGCCAGGAGACCCAGTACTTC CSARVSGPSQETQYF
TRBD1 TRBJ2-1 TRBV12-3/TRBV12-4 . TGTGCCAGCTCTTTAGCCGGACAGGGGGGAAATGAGCAGTTCTTC CASSLAGQGGNEQFF
. TRBJ2-5 TRBV12-3/TRBV12-4 . TGTGCCAGCAGTTTACGGCGAAATAAGTGGGAGACCCAGTACTTC CASSLRRNKWETQYF
. TRBJ1-5 TRBV12-3/TRBV12-4 many TGTGCCAGCAGTTTACGACGGAATAGCAATCAGCCCCAGCATTTT CASSLRRNSNQPQHF
TRBD1 TRBJ2-1 TRBV2 many TGTGCCAGCAGCGACCAAGGACAGGGGGCTACTTATGAGCAGTTCTTC CASSDQGQGATYEQFF